What follows are 3 T cell receptor beta chains derived from one specimen sequenced in a study of shared clonotypes between healthy human individuals. TCRdb's table, derived via immunoSEQ multiplex PCR, lists solely in-frame clones and lacks some. The profile shows approximately 2,000,000 clones, less than 95% of them singletons. Sequences were obtained from naive CD4+ T cells from PBMCs. Documented subset: CD45RA+ positively selected. All receptors come from a man aged 18 to 29 in good health. Some clones in this sample may be carry-over from other donors' samples.

This chain connects TRBV5-1 to TRBJ2-2, with 7 bases aligning to TRBD1. CDR3 length: 15 residues. The trim removed 5 bases at V and 2 bases at J, leaving 6 bases unmatched. Germline assignment: CDR1 SGHRS and CDR2 YFSETQ. CDR3 sequence: CASRTDRVNTGELFF. CDR3 nucleotides: TGCGCCAGCAGAACCGACAGGGTCAACACCGGGGAGCTGTTTTTT. Full variable domain (outside the CDR3, taken from reference TRBV5-1 and TRBJ2-2): KAGVTQTPRYLIKTRGQQVTLSCSPISGHRSVSWYQQTPGQGLQFLFEYFSETQRNKGNFPGRFSGRQFSNSRSEMNVSTLELGDSALYLCASRTDRVNTGELFFGEGSRLTVL.

The chain uses TRBV25-1 and TRBJ2-1; 10 positions match TRBD2. Germline CDR1 and CDR2: MGHDK and SYGVNS. This CDR3 region has 17 residues. V shed 2 bases, J shed 1 base, and the junction held 5 bases outside the gene matches. CDR3 nucleotide sequence: TGTGCCAGCAGTGAACCCGGACTAGCGGCTTCCTACAATGAGCAGTTCTTC. Its translation: CASSEPGLAASYNEQFF.

A remark on this clone: The same CDR3 arises from other DNA sequences in this sample as well. The V and J genes are TRBV11-3 and TRBJ2-3, with TRBD2 identical over 13 bases. The CDR3 has 16 amino acids. The germline V gene has CDR1 SGHNT and CDR2 YENEEA. J was trimmed by 1 base and V by 4 bases; bases with no gene match: 2. This CDR3 reads CASSSGLAGGTDTQYF. The CDR3 nucleotides are TGTGCCAGCAGCTCAGGACTAGCGGGGGGCACAGATACGCAGTATTTT.